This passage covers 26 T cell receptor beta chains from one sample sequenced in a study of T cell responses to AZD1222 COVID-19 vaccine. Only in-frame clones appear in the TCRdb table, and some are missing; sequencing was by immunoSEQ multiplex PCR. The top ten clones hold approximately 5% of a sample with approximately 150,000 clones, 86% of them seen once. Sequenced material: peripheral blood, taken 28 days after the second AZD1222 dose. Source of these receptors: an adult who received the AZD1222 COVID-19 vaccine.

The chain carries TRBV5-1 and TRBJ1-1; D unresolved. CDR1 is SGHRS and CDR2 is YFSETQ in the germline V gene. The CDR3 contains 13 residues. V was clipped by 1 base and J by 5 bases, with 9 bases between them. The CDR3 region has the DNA TGCGCCAGCAGCTTGTCCGTGGCAACTGAAGCTTTCTTT. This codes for CASSLSVATEAFF.

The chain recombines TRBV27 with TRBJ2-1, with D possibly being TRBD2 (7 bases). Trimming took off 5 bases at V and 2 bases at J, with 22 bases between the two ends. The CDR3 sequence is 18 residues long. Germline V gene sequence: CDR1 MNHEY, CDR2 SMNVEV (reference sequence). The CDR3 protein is CASSVTPPRGGTYNEQFF. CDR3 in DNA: TGTGCCAGCAGTGTAACCCCTCCAAGGGGGGGGACCTACAATGAGCAGTTCTTC.

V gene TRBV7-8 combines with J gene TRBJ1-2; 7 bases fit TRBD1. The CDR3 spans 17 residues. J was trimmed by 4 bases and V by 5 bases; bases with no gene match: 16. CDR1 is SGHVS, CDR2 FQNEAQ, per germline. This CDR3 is CASSPRPEGASGYGYTF. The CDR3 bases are TGTGCCAGCAGCCCCCGCCCGGAGGGGGCGTCGGGCTATGGCTACACCTTC.

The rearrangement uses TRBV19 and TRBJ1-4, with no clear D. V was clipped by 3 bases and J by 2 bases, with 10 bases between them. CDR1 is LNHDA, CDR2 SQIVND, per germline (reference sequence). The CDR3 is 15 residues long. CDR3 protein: CASSIIWATNEKLFF. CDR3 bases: TGTGCCAGTAGTATTATCTGGGCGACTAATGAAAAACTGTTTTTT.

CDR3 in DNA: TGTGCCAGCAGAGGGGACAGGAGGGAGCAGTACTTC. This sequence encodes CASRGDRREQYF. This chain joins TRBV2 and TRBJ2-7; 8 bases line up with TRBD1. This CDR3 comprises 12 residues. Trimming at V came to 6 bases and at J to 7 bases, leaving 5 bases not matched to a gene. Germline V CDR1 and CDR2: SNHLY, FYNNEI.

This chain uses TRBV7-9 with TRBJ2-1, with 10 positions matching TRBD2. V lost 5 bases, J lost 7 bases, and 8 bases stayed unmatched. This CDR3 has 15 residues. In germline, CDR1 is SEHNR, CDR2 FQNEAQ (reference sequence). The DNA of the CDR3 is TGTGCCAGCAGCCAGAGCGGGAGGGCCAGGAATGAGCAGTTCTTC. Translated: CASSQSGRARNEQFF.

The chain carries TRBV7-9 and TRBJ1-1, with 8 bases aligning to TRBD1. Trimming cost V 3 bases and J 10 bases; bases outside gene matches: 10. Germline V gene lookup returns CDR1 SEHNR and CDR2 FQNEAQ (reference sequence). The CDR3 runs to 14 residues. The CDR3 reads CASSFLQGGEGAFF. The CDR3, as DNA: TGTGCCAGCAGCTTTTTACAGGGGGGTGAGGGAGCTTTCTTT.

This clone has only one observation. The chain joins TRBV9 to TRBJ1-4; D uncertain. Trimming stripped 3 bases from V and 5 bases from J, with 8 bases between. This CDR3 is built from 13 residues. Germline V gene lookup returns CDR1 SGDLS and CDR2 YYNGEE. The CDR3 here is CASSASPNEKLFF. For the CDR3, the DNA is TGTGCCAGCAGCGCATCGCCAAATGAAAAACTGTTTTTT.

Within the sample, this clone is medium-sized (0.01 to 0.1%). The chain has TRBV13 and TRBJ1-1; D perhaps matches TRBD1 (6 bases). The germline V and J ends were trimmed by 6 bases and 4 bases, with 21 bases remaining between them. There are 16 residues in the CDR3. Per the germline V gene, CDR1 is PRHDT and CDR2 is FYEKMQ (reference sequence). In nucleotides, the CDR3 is TGTGCCAGCAGTCCTAGAACCAGGGGAGAAAGCACTGAAGCTTTCTTT. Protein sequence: CASSPRTRGESTEAFF.

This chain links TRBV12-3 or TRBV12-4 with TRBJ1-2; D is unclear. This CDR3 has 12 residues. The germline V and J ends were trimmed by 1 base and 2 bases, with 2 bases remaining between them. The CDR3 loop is CASSLDNYGYTF. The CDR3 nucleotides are TGTGCCAGCAGTTTAGACAACTATGGCTACACCTTC.

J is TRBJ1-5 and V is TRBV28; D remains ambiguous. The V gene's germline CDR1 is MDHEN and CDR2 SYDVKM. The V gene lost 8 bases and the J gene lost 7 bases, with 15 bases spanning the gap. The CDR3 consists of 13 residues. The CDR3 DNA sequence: TGTGCCAGCGTCCTGGATCCGTGGCAGCCCCAGCATTTT. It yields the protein CASVLDPWQPQHF.

For the CDR3, the DNA is TGTGCTAGTGGTTTGGTACGGAGCGCCTTCTCCTACAATGAGCAGTTCTTC. This encodes CASGLVRSAFSYNEQFF. This rearrangement joins TRBV12-5 to TRBJ2-1; D not certain. This CDR3 spans 17 amino acids. Trimming pared 0 bases from V and 0 bases from J, leaving 12 bases between. Germline CDR1 and CDR2: LGHNT and FRNRAP.

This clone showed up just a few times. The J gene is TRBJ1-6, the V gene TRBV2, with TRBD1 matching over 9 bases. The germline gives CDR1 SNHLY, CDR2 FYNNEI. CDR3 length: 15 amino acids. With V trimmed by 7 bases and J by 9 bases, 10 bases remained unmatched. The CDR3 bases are TGTGCCAGCACCACGGGACAGGGCATTGGTTCACCCCTCCACTTT. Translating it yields CASTTGQGIGSPLHF.

CDR3: CASSPWTGNSNQPQHF. DNA of the CDR3: TGTGCCAGCAGTCCATGGACAGGGAATAGCAATCAGCCCCAGCATTTT. V usage is TRBV27 and J usage is TRBJ1-5, with 8 positions matching TRBD1. V shed 5 bases, J shed 0 bases, and the junction held 6 bases outside the gene matches. This CDR3 has 16 residues. CDR1 and CDR2 (germline): MNHEY, SMNVEV (reference sequence).

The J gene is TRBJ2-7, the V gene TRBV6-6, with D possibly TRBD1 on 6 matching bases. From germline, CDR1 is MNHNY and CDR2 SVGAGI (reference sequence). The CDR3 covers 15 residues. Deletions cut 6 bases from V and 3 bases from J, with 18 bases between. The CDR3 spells CASRGDRTKFYEQYF. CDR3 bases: TGTGCCAGCAGGGGAGACAGGACAAAGTTCTACGAGCAGTACTTC.

CDR3 DNA sequence: TGCGCCAGCAGCTCGACAACAGGGGGCGAGTACGAGCAGTACTTC. Translating it yields CASSSTTGGEYEQYF. J is TRBJ2-7 and V is TRBV5-1; 9 bases are a match to TRBD1. The CDR3 is 15 amino acids. V lost 3 bases, J lost 4 bases, and 8 bases stayed unmatched. Germline V gene sequence: CDR1 SGHRS, CDR2 YFSETQ.

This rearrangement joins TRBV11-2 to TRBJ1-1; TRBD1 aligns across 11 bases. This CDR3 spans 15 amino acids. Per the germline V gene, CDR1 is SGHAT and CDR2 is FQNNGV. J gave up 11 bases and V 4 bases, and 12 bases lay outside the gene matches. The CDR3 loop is CASSSRTGGADSAFF. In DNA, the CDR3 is TGTGCCAGCAGCTCCCGGACAGGGGGCGCAGATTCCGCTTTCTTT.

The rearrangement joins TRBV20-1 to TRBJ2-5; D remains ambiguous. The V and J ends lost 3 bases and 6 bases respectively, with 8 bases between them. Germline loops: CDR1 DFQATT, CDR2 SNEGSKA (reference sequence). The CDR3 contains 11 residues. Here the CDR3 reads CSARFLQTQYF. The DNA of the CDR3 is TGCAGTGCTAGGTTTCTTCAGACCCAGTACTTC.

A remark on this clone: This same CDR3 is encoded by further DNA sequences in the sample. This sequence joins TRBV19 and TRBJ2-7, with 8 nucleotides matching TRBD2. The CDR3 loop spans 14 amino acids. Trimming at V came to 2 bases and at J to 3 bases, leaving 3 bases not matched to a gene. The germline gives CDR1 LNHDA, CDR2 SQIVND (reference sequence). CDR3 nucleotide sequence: TGTGCCAGTAGTATAACGGGAGGGGGCTACGAGCAGTACTTC. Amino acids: CASSITGGGYEQYF.

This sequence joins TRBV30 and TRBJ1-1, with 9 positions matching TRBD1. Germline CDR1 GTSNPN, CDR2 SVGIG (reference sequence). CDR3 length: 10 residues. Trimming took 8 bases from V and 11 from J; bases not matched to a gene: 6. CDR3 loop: CAGGQGSAFF. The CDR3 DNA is TGTGCCGGCGGACAGGGGTCGGCTTTCTTT.

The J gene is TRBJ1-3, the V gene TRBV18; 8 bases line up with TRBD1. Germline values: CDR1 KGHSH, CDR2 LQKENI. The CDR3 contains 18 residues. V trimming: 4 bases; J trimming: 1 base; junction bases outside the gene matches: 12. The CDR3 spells CASSLTTGAPSSGNTIYF. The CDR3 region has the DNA TGTGCCAGCTCACTGACGACAGGGGCCCCATCGTCTGGAAACACCATATATTTT.

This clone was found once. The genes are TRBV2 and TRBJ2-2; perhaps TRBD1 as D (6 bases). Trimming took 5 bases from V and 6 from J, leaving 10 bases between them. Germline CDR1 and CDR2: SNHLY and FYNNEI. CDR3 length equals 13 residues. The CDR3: CASSRDTSGELFF. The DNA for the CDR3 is TGTGCCAGCAGTCGGGACACCTCCGGGGAGCTGTTTTTT. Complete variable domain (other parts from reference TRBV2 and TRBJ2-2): EPEVTQTPSHQVTQMGQEVILRCVPISNHLYFYWYRQILGQKVEFLVSFYNNEISEKSEIFDDQFSVERPDGSNFTLKIRSTKLEDSAMYFCASSRDTSGELFFGEGSRLTVL.

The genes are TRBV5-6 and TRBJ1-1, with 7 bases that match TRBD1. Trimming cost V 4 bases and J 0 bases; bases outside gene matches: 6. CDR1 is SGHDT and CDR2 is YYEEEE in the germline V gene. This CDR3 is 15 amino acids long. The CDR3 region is CASSQGGGMNTEAFF. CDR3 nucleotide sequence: TGTGCCAGCAGCCAGGGGGGCGGGATGAACACTGAAGCTTTCTTT.

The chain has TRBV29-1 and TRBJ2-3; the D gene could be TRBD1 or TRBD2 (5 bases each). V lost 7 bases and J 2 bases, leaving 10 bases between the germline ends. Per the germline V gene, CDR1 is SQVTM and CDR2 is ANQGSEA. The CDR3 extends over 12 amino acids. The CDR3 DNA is TGCAGCGGCGAGGGGAACACAGATACGCAGTATTTT. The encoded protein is CSGEGNTDTQYF.

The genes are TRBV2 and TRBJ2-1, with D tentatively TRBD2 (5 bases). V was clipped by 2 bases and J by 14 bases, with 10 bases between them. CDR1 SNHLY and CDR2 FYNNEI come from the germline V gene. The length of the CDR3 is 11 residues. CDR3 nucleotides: TGTGCCAGCAGTGAAAGGCTAGCTAAGTTCTTC. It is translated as CASSERLAKFF.

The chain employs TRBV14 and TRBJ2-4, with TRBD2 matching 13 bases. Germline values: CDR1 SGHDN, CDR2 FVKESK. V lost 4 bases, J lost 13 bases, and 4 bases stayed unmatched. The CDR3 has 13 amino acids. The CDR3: CASSPGTSGVQYF. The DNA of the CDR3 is TGTGCCAGCAGCCCCGGGACTAGCGGGGTGCAGTACTTC.